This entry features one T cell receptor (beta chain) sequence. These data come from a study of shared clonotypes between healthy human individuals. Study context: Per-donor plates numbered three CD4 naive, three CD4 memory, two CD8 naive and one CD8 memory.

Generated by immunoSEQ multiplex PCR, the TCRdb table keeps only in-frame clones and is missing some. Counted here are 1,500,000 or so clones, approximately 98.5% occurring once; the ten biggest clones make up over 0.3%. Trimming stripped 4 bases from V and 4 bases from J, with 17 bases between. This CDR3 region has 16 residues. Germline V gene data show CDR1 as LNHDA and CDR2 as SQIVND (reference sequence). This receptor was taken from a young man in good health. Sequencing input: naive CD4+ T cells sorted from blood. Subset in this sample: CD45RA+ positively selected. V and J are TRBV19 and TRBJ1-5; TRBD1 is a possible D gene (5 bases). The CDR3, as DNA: TGTGCCAGTAGTACTGGGACCTCCCCCTCGAATCAGCCCCAGCATTTT. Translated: CASSTGTSPSNQPQHF. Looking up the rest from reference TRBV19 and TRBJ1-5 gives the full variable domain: DGGITQSPKYLFRKEGQNVTLSCEQNLNHDAMYWYRQDPGQGLRLIYYSQIVNDFQKGDIAEGYSVSREKKESFPLTVTSAQKNPTAFYLCASSTGTSPSNQPQHFGDGTRLSIL.